The clone carrying this T cell receptor (beta chain) was seen only a few times. The entry originates in a study of beta chain features in type 1 diabetes. Expressed TCRB transcripts were sequenced because the entire RNA isolate underwent reverse transcription. The assay was immunoSEQ multiplex PCR, and TCRdb's table has in-frame clones only and misses some. The data show about 620,000 clones, less than 20% seen once. This CDR3 has 15 amino acids. The V gene's germline CDR1 is SGHNT and CDR2 YYREEE (reference sequence). The germline V and J ends were trimmed by 4 bases and 5 bases, with 18 bases remaining between them.

Sequencing was performed on naive CD4+ T cells from blood. This chain joins TRBV5-4 and TRBJ2-5, with a possible D match to TRBD1 (5 bases). The origin of this receptor is a man between 18 and 35 years old in good health. CDR3 protein: CASSQEDSLGETQYF. The CDR3 coding sequence is TGTGCCAGCAGCCAAGAAGACAGCCTGGGGGAGACCCAGTACTTC. The variable domain in full, with the rest retrieved from reference TRBV5-4 and TRBJ2-5, is ETGVTQSPTHLIKTRGQQVTLRCSSQSGHNTVSWYQQALGQGPQFIFQYYREEENGRGNFPPRFSGLQFPNYSSELNVNALELDDSALYLCASSQEDSLGETQYFGPGTRLLVL.